This T cell receptor beta chain is from a study of PD-1 blockade in classical Hodgkin lymphoma. Repertoires were generated with immunoSEQ multiplex PCR, while TCRdb's copy carries only in-frame clones and drops some. The sample records about 64,000 clones, approximately 90% being singletons. Noted time point: cycle 4 day 1 (C4D1), after more than five weeks of nivolumab. All the patients suffered relapse after autologous stem cell transplantation, and brentuximab vedotin exposure differed. This CDR3 contains 15 residues. J lost 0 bases, V lost 9 bases, and 10 bases had no gene match. Germline lookup yields CDR1 LNHDA and CDR2 SQIVND (reference sequence).

The clonotype was recovered from a human donor with classical Hodgkin lymphoma. The material was peripheral blood mononuclear cells (PBMCs), obtained before the fourth cycle of nivolumab. The gene calls are TRBV19 and TRBJ1-1; 7 nucleotides agree with TRBD1. CDR3 nucleotide sequence: TGTGCCAGCCAGGGACAGATTTATATGAACACTGAAGCTTTCTTT. Protein product: CASQGQIYMNTEAFF. The variable domain in full, with the rest retrieved from reference TRBV19 and TRBJ1-1, is DGGITQSPKYLFRKEGQNVTLSCEQNLNHDAMYWYRQDPGQGLRLIYYSQIVNDFQKGDIAEGYSVSREKKESFPLTVTSAQKNPTAFYLCASQGQIYMNTEAFFGQGTRLTVV.